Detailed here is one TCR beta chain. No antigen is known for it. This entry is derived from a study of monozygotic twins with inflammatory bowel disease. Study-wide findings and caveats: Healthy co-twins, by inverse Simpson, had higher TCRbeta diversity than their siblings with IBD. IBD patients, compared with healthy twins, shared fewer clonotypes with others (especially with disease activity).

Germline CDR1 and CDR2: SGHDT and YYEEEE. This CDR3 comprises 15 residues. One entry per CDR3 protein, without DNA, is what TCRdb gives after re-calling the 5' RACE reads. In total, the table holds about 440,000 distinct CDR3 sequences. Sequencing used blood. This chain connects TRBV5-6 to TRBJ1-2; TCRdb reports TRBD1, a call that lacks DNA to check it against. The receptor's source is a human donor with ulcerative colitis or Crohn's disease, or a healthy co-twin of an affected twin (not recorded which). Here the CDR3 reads CASSLGAGTTYGYTF.